Each of the 15 T cell receptor beta chains below was sequenced from the same sample in a study of response to subunit inactivated influenza vaccine (dated by TCRdb to the late 2010s). Library construction relied on RT-PCR. Sequencer: Illumina HiSeq 2500. TCRdb trimmed the raw reads at Q25, called clones with MiXCR and kept productive beta chains. Under each unique CDR3 protein, matching rows form one entry showing the most common genes and DNA. The sample data list fewer than 350,000 distinct CDR3 sequences, and 20% to 25% of these were observed just once. Roughly 10% of the sample is in the top ten clones. The specimen was PBMCs from blood, collected about 20 months after vaccination. Receptors originate from a man in his fifties or sixties who received an inactivated influenza vaccine. Donor details come from another sample of the same person, matched by shared clones.

This clonotype was found many times. The chain carries TRBV20-1 and TRBJ1-2, with 7 bases lining up with TRBD1. V trimming: 3 bases; J trimming: 0 bases; junction bases outside the gene matches: 13. CDR1 is DFQATT, CDR2 SNEGSKA, per germline (reference sequence). CDR3 length: 17 residues. CDR3 region: CSASPDREPLANYGYTF. The CDR3 DNA reads as TGCAGTGCTAGTCCAGACAGGGAACCCTTAGCTAACTATGGCTACACCTTC.

The chain links TRBV20-1 to TRBJ1-5, with no clear D. Trimming took off 0 bases at V and 3 bases at J, with 12 bases between the two ends. Per the germline V gene, CDR1 is DFQATT and CDR2 is SNEGSKA (reference sequence). The CDR3 sequence is 15 residues long. The CDR3 region has the DNA TGCAGTGCTAGAGATTCTCCGGGGAACAATCAGCCCCAGCATTTT. This encodes CSARDSPGNNQPQHF.

The chain employs TRBV7-2 and TRBJ2-5; 7 nucleotides align to TRBD1. Unmatched junction bases numbered 7, after V lost 5 bases and J lost 1 base. This CDR3 is built from 15 residues. The germline CDR1 and CDR2 sequences are SGHTA and FQGNSA. The CDR3 nucleotides read TGTGCCAGCAGCCCCCTGTCAGGGGGCCAAGAGACCCAGTACTTC. This codes for CASSPLSGGQETQYF.

This clonotype has at least ten counts. The rearrangement joins TRBV2 to TRBJ1-4; the D is unclear. The CDR3 runs to 14 residues. Looked up from germline, CDR1 is SNHLY and CDR2 is FYNNEI. V was cut by 3 bases and J by 3 bases, with 8 bases left in between. The CDR3 reads CASSESWANEKLFF. The CDR3 bases are TGTGCCAGCAGTGAGAGCTGGGCTAATGAAAAACTGTTTTTT.

This chain uses TRBV7-9 with TRBJ2-1; tentative D call: TRBD2 (5 bases). Germline V gene lookup returns CDR1 SEHNR and CDR2 FQNEAQ (reference sequence). Deletions cut 9 bases from V and 5 bases from J, with 11 bases between. The CDR3 loop spans 12 amino acids. The CDR3: CASRTGNNEQFF. CDR3 DNA: TGTGCCAGTAGGACGGGGAACAATGAGCAGTTCTTC.

This clonotype was seen more than once but under ten times. The V gene is TRBV7-9, the J gene TRBJ2-3; no clear D. Germline-derived CDR1 and CDR2 are SEHNR and FQNEAQ (reference sequence). CDR3 size: 13 residues. Trimming cost V 1 base and J 5 bases, with 7 bases left between them. The CDR3 is CASSLDSRDTQYF. In nucleotides, the CDR3 is TGTGCCAGCAGCTTAGACAGCCGAGATACGCAGTATTTT.

This chain joins TRBV5-4 and TRBJ2-3; D uncertain. The CDR3 covers 14 residues. Germline CDR1 SGHNT, CDR2 YYREEE (reference sequence). V gave up 4 bases and J gave up 3 bases, with 12 bases separating them. The CDR3 is CASSSIGKTDTQYF. The CDR3 DNA reads as TGTGCCAGCAGCAGTATAGGGAAAACAGATACGCAGTATTTT.

To note about this clonotype: The junction and the germline gene differ at one end; a read error may be behind it. The rearrangement links TRBV4-2 to TRBJ2-3; D remains unclear. The CDR3 has 16 residues. Germline CDR1 and CDR2: LGHNA and YNFKEQ. The CDR3 is CASSQDVAPSTDTQYF. The DNA of the CDR3 is TGCGCCAGCAGCCAAGACGTGGCCCCTAGCACAGATACGCAGTATTTT.

This clonotype showed up just a few times. The chain carries TRBV4-3 and TRBJ1-4; perhaps TRBD1 as D (5 bases). The CDR3 is 16 residues long. Trimming took off 0 bases at V and 3 bases at J, with 11 bases between the two ends. The germline gives CDR1 LGHNA, CDR2 YSLEER. CDR3 amino acids: CASSQDNPGPNEKLFF. CDR3 nucleotide sequence: TGCGCCAGCAGCCAAGATAATCCGGGGCCTAATGAAAAACTGTTTTTT.

V and J are TRBV24-1 and TRBJ2-1, with 8 bases fitting TRBD1. The CDR3 is 18 residues long. Germline V gives CDR1 KGHDR, CDR2 SFDVKD. V dropped 0 bases and J dropped 1; count of bases not matched to a gene: 7. CDR3 nucleotide sequence: TGTGCCACCAGTGATTTGAGACAGGGGAGAGGTTCCTACAATGAGCAGTTCTTC. Translating gives CATSDLRQGRGSYNEQFF.

This clonotype was counted a few times. This chain uses TRBV11-2 with TRBJ2-2; no definite D call. The V gene's germline CDR1 is SGHAT and CDR2 FQNNGV. This CDR3 has 16 residues. With 2 bases removed from V and 4 bases from J, the gap between germline ends came to 14 bases. CDR3 protein: CASSLNRFPGTGELFF. In nucleotides, the CDR3 is TGTGCCAGCAGCTTAAACCGGTTCCCTGGCACCGGGGAGCTGTTTTTT.

This clonotype was observed a handful of times. The chain joins TRBV11-1 to TRBJ2-1; 15 bases line up with TRBD2. Germline V gene data show CDR1 as SGHAT and CDR2 as FQDESV (reference sequence). The CDR3 extends over 19 amino acids. J gave up 3 bases and V 4 bases, and 10 bases lay outside the gene matches. The CDR3 reads CASSSNNGLAGGHYNEQFF. CDR3 DNA sequence: TGTGCCAGCAGCTCAAATAACGGACTAGCGGGGGGGCACTACAATGAGCAGTTCTTC.

The chain combines TRBV11-2 with TRBJ2-5, with TRBD2 as a possible D gene (7 bases). The CDR3 totals 15 residues. CDR1 SGHAT and CDR2 FQNNGV come from the germline V gene. Trimming shortened V by 2 bases and J by 5 bases, and 15 bases separated the two germline ends. CDR3 DNA: TGTGCCAGCAGCTTATCGGGGGGCGAGGTTGAGACCCAGTACTTC. Translated, it gives CASSLSGGEVETQYF.

The chain uses TRBV11-2 and TRBJ2-7; D is perhaps TRBD1 (6 bases). The V gene lost 5 bases and the J gene lost 3 bases, with 17 bases spanning the gap. This CDR3 has 15 residues. The germline V gene has CDR1 SGHAT and CDR2 FQNNGV. As DNA, the CDR3 is TGTGCCAGCAGCGAGGACAGAAACAACCGCTACGAGCAGTACTTC. It translates to CASSEDRNNRYEQYF.

CDR3 nucleotide sequence: TGTGCCAGCAGCCCGGGACAGGGGCACACCGGGGAGCTGTTTTTT. Translation: CASSPGQGHTGELFF. The chain is built from TRBV7-7 and TRBJ2-2, with TRBD1 identical over 10 bases. This CDR3 contains 15 residues. The germline V gene has CDR1 SSHAT and CDR2 FNYEAQ (reference sequence). With 5 bases clipped from V and 3 bases from J, the junction kept 3 bases outside the gene matches.